Described below is a single TCR beta chain sequence and its context. Its specificity is not known. This record comes from a study of CD8+ T cells in alopecia areata. Whole-study results and caveats: Many expanded lesional clones persisted in scalp and blood during tofacitinib treatment.

Treatment meaning: oral pan-JAK inhibitor, 5-10 mg twice daily. In each case, RNA was isolated and then reverse transcribed into cDNA as the sequencing template. Clones were sequenced by immunoSEQ multiplex PCR, and TCRdb holds only the in-frame ones, with some missing. The sample holds around 97,000 clones, 65% to 90% seen once. This specimen consisted of CD8+ T cells sorted from blood, obtained at approximately week 31, from a patient treated with tofacitinib. This clonotype was obtained from a human donor with alopecia areata.

The CDR3 DNA follows: TGCGCCAGCAGCCCTTCAGGGAACACTGAAGCTTTCTTT. It is translated as CASSPSGNTEAFF. The chain links TRBV4-1 to TRBJ1-1; D call uncertain. The V end lost 4 bases, the J end lost 1 base, and 7 bases lay between the germline ends. CDR3 length: 13 residues. CDR1 and CDR2 (germline): MGHRA, YSYEKL.